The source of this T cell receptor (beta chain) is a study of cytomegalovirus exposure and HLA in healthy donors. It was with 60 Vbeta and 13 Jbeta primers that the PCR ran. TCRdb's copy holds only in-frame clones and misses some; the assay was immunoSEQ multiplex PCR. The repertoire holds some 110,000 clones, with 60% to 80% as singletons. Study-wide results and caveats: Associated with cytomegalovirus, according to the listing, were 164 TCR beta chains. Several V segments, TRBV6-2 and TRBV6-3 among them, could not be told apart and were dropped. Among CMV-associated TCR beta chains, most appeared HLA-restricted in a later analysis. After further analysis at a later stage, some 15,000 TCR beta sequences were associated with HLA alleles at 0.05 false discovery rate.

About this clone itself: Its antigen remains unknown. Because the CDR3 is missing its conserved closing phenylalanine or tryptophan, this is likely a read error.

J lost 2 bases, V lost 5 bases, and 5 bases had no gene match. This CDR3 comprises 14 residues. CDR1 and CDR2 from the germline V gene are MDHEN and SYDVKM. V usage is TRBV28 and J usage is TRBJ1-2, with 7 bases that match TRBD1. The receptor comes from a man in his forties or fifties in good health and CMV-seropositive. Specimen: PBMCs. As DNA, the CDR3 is TGTGCCAGCAGTATCGTACAGGGGAACTATGGCTACACCCTC. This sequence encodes CASSIVQGNYGYTL.